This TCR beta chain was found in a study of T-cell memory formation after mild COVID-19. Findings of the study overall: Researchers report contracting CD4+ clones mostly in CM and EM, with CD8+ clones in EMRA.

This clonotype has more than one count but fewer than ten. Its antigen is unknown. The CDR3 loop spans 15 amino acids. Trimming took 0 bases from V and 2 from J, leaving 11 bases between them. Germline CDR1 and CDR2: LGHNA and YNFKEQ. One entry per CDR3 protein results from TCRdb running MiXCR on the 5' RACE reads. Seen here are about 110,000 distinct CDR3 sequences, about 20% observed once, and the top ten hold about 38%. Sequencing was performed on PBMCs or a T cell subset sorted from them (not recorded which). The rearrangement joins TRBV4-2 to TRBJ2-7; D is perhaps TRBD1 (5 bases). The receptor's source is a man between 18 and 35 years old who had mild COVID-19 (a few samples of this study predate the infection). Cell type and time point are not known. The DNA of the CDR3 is TGTGCCAGCAGCCAAGAGGCAGGGTTGGCCTACGAGCAGTACTTC. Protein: CASSQEAGLAYEQYF.